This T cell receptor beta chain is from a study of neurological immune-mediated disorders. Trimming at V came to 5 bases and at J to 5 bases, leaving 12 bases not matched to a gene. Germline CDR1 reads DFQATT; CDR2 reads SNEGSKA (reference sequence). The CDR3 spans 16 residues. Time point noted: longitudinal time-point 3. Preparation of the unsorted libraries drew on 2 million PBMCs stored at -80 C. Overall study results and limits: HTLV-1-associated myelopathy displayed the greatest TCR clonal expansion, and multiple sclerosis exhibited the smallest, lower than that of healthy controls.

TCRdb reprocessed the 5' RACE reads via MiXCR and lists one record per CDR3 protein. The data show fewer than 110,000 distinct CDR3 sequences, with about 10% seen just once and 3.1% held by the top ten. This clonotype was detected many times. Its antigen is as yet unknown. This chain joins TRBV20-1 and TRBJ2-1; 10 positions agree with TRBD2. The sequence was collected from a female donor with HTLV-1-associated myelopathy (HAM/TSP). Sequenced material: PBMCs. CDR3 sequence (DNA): TGCAGTGCTGTAGCGGGGGGTTTGGGCAGCAACAATGAGCAGTTCTTC. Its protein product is CSAVAGGLGSNNEQFF.